The rows below give T cell receptor beta chains drawn from one sample of a study of blood T cell repertoires in COVID-19. Data came from immunoSEQ multiplex PCR; TCRdb stores just in-frame clones and leaves some out. This sample carries tens of thousands of clones, about 70% of them seen once, and the ten largest clones take approximately 60%. Specimen: peripheral blood. The receptor source for this set is a man older than 75 with acute or convalescent COVID-19. The CDR3 runs from the conserved cysteine through the conserved F or W. D genes are given only for firm matches. The size of a clone is reported for some rows only, either as once, few or many, or as a class for expanded clones.

v_gene	len	abundance	j_gene	d_gene	CDR3nt	CDR3aa
TRBV2	12	NA	TRBJ2-3	NA	TGTGCCAGCGCTCGGTTCACAGATACGCAGTATTTT	CASARFTDTQYF
TRBV2	14	once	TRBJ2-5	NA	TGTGCCAGCAGTACCGGGACTTACCAAGAGACCCAGTACTTC	CASSTGTYQETQYF
TRBV6-5	15	NA	TRBJ2-6	TRBD2	TGTGCCAGCAGAACGGGAGGGTCTGGGGCCAACGTCCTGACTTTC	CASRTGGSGANVLTF
TRBV11-2	13	NA	TRBJ2-7	NA	TGTGCCAGCAGCTTAGGTTTATATTACGAGCAGTACTTC	CASSLGLYYEQYF
TRBV9	15	NA	TRBJ1-5	NA	TGTGCCAGCAGCGTAGGGGGGGAAAGAAATCAGCCCCAGCATTTT	CASSVGGERNQPQHF
TRBV24-1	17	NA	TRBJ2-3	TRBD2	TGTGCCACCGGGGGGACTAGCGGGAGAAAGGGTATAGATACGCAGTATTTT	CATGGTSGRKGIDTQYF
TRBV18	14	once	TRBJ2-5	TRBD1	TGTGCCAGCTCACCACTGACAGGGGAAGGGACCCAGTACTTC	CASSPLTGEGTQYF
TRBV23-1	15	many	TRBJ2-7	TRBD1	TGCGCCAGCAGTCGCCCGGACAGGGGGGGCTACGAGCAGTACTTC	CASSRPDRGGYEQYF
TRBV28	15	NA	TRBJ1-4	NA	TGTGCCAGCATTGGGGGCGGAGCAGCTAATGAAAAACTGTTTTTT	CASIGGGAANEKLFF
TRBV6-5	14	NA	TRBJ1-6	NA	TGTGCCAGCAGTTACTCGGACATTAATTCACCCCTCCACTTT	CASSYSDINSPLHF
TRBV15	17	many	TRBJ2-7	TRBD2	TGTGCCACCAGCAATCCCCAAGGGTCTAGCGGGACCTACGAGCAGTACTTC	CATSNPQGSSGTYEQYF
TRBV30	16	NA	TRBJ1-6	NA	TGTGCCTGGAGTAGAGAGGGCCTGTATTATAATTCACCCCTCCACTTT	CAWSREGLYYNSPLHF
TRBV28	13	NA	TRBJ1-1	NA	TGTGCCAGCAGGACAACAGGGAAAACTGAAGCTTTCTTT	CASRTTGKTEAFF
TRBV2	15	NA	TRBJ1-5	NA	TGTGCCAGCAGCCAGAACAGGGAGGGAAATCAGCCCCAGCATTTT	CASSQNREGNQPQHF
TRBV6-1	14	NA	TRBJ2-5	NA	TGTGCCAGCAGTGAAGCGTACGGGGGAGAGACCCAGTACTTC	CASSEAYGGETQYF
TRBV5-6	16	many	TRBJ2-7	TRBD2	TGTGCCAGCAGCTTGCTGGAGACTAGCGGGAGTCGCGAGCAGTACTTC	CASSLLETSGSREQYF
TRBV19	14	few	TRBJ1-3	NA	TGTGCCAGTAGTGCAGGGTCAGCTGGAAACACCATATATTTT	CASSAGSAGNTIYF
TRBV10-3	18	NA	TRBJ2-3	NA	TGTGCCATCAGTGAGAAAGGGATGGACGGGAGCGGGACAGATACGCAGTATTTT	CAISEKGMDGSGTDTQYF
TRBV28	15	once	TRBJ2-2	NA	TGTGCCAGCAGTTTGGGCAGCAGGAACACCGGGGAGCTGTTTTTT	CASSLGSRNTGELFF
TRBV7-9	15	NA	TRBJ2-1	NA	TGTGCCAGCAGCTCCGGGAACTTGGCTTACAATGAGCAGTTCTTC	CASSSGNLAYNEQFF
TRBV28	17	NA	TRBJ1-6	TRBD1	TGTGCCAGCAGTTTATGGGGGACAGGCTCCTATAATTCACCCCTCCACTTT	CASSLWGTGSYNSPLHF
TRBV3-1/TRBV3-2	17	NA	TRBJ2-3	TRBD2	TGTGCCAGCAACACCCCCCAGCGGGAGTCTAACACAGATACGCAGTATTTT	CASNTPQRESNTDTQYF
TRBV19	15	NA	TRBJ2-7	TRBD2	TGTGCCAGTATGAGGAGCGGGGCTTACTCCTACGAGCAGTACTTC	CASMRSGAYSYEQYF
TRBV28	15	NA	TRBJ1-4	TRBD1	TGTGCCAGCAGTTTACTGGGACAGCCTAATGAAAAACTGTTTTTT	CASSLLGQPNEKLFF
TRBV7-8	18	NA	TRBJ1-4	TRBD1	TGTGCCAGCAGCTTAGCGGGGACAGGGCCGCCGACTAATGAAAAACTGTTTTTT	CASSLAGTGPPTNEKLFF
TRBV18	13	once	TRBJ2-7	TRBD1	TGTGCCAGCTCAGAAGGACAGGGCTACGAGCAGTACTTC	CASSEGQGYEQYF
TRBV28	13	NA	TRBJ2-1	NA	TGTGCCAGTCGGGGGGCCTCCTACAATGAGCAGTTCTTC	CASRGASYNEQFF
TRBV3-1/TRBV3-2	12	NA	TRBJ2-4	NA	TGTGCCAGCAGCCAAGGCAGGGAAGGTCAGTACTTC	CASSQGREGQYF
TRBV6-5	14	many	TRBJ1-2	TRBD1	TGTGCCAGCAGTTACGCAGACAGGGTCTATGGCTACACCTTC	CASSYADRVYGYTF
TRBV15	16	few	TRBJ1-5	NA	TGTGCCACCAGCCCCTGGGGGAGGGGAGCGGCTCAGCCCCAGCATTTT	CATSPWGRGAAQPQHF
TRBV30	13	few	TRBJ2-2	NA	TGTGCCTGGAGTCCTTCGGGAGTCGGGGAGCTGTTTTTT	CAWSPSGVGELFF
TRBV3-1/TRBV3-2	14	many	TRBJ2-7	TRBD2	TGTGCCAGCAGCCTACTAGCGGGAGGCGGCGAGCAGTACTTC	CASSLLAGGGEQYF
TRBV7-9	12	NA	TRBJ2-3	NA	TGTGCCAGCAGCTCAGAAGGGAGTACGCAGTATTTT	CASSSEGSTQYF
TRBV4-2	16	NA	TRBJ2-3	TRBD1	TGTGCCAGCAGCCGATCCAAGGGACAGGGGTCAGATACGCAGTATTTT	CASSRSKGQGSDTQYF
TRBV3-1/TRBV3-2	15	once	TRBJ2-1	NA	TGTGCCAGCAGCCAAGTCTTGAGCTCCTACAATGAGCAGTTCTTC	CASSQVLSSYNEQFF
TRBV4-3	16	NA	TRBJ2-1	NA	TGCGCCAGCAGCCAAGATCTCGGCGACTTTCTCAATGAGCAGTTCTTC	CASSQDLGDFLNEQFF
TRBV6-5	15	many	TRBJ2-1	TRBD1	TGTGCCAGCTCGTGGGGACAGGGCTCCCTCAATGAGCAGTTCTTC	CASSWGQGSLNEQFF
TRBV28	13	medium-sized	TRBJ1-1	TRBD1	TGTGCCAGCAGCCGGGACAGAATCACTGAAGCTTTCTTT	CASSRDRITEAFF
TRBV30	16	NA	TRBJ2-6	TRBD1	TGTGCCTGGGGCCGACAGGGGTCTATAGGGGCCAACGTCCTGACTTTC	CAWGRQGSIGANVLTF